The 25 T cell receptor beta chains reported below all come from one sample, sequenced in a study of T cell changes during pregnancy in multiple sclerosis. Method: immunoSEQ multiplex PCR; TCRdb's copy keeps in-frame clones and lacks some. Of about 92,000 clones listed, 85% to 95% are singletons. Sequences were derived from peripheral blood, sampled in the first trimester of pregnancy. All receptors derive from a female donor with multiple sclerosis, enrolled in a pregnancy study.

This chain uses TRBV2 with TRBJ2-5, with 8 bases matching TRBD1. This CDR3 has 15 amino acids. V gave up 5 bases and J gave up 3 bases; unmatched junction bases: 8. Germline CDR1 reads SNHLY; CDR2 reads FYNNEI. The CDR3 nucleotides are TGTGCCAGCAGTCGAAATACAGGGGGTAAAGAGACCCAGTACTTC. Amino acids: CASSRNTGGKETQYF.

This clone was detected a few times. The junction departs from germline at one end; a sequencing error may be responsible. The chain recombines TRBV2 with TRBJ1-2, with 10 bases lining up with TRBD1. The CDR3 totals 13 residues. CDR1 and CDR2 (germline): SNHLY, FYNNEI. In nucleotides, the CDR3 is TGTGCCATCAGACAGGGGGCTAATTATGGCTACACCTTC. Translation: CAIRQGANYGYTF.

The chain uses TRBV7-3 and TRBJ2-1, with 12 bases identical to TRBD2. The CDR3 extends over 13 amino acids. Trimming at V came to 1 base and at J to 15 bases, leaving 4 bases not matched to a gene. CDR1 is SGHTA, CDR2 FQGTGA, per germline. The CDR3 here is CASSLRLAGDMFF. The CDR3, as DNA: TGTGCCAGCAGCTTAAGACTAGCGGGAGATATGTTCTTC. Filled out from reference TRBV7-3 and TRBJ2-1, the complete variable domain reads GAGVSQTPSNKVTEKGKYVELRCDPISGHTALYWYRQSLGQGPEFLIYFQGTGAADDSGLPNDRFFAVRPEGSVSTLKIQRTERGDSAVYLCASSLRLAGDMFFGPGTRLTVL.

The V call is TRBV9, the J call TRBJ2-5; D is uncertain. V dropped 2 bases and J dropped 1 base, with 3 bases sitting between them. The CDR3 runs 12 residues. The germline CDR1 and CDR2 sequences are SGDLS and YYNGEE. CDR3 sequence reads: CASSVSQETQYF. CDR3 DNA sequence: TGTGCCAGCAGCGTCTCCCAAGAGACCCAGTACTTC.

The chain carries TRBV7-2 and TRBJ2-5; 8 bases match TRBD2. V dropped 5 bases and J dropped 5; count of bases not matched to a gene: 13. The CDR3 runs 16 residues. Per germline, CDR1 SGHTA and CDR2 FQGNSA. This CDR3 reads CASSAGLASGSETQYF. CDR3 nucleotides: TGTGCCAGCAGCGCTGGACTAGCATCCGGGAGTGAGACCCAGTACTTC.

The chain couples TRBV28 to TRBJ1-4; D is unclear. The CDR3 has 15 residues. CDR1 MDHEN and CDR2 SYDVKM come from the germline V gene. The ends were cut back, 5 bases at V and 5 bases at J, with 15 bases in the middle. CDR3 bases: TGTGCCAGCAGTCTGTATAGAGGGAGGAATGAAAAACTGTTTTTT. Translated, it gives CASSLYRGRNEKLFF.

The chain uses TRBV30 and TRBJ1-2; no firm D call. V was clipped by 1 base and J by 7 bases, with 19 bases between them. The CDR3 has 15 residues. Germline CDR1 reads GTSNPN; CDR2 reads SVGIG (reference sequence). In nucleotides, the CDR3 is TGTGCCTGGAGTGCCCGTTCGGAGGTGCGGTTTGGCTACACCTTC. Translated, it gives CAWSARSEVRFGYTF.

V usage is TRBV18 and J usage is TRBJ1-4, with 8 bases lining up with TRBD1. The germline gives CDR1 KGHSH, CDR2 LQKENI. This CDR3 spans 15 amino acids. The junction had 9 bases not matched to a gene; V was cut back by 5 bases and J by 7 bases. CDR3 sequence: CASSSGQGVFEKLFF. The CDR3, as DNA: TGTGCCAGCTCATCCGGACAGGGAGTATTTGAAAAACTGTTTTTT.

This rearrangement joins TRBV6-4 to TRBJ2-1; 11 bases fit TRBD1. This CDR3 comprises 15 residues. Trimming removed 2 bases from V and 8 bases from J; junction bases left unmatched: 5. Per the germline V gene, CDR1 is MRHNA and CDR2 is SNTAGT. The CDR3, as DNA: TGTGCCAGCAGTGACGGGGACAGGGGGTCCGATGAGCAGTTCTTC. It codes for CASSDGDRGSDEQFF.

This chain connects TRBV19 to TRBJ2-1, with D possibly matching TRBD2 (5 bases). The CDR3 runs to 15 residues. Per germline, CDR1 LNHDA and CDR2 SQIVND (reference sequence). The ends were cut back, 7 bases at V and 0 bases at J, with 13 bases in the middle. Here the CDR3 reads CASKSASYSYNEQFF. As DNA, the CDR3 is TGTGCCAGTAAGTCCGCTAGCTACTCCTACAATGAGCAGTTCTTC.

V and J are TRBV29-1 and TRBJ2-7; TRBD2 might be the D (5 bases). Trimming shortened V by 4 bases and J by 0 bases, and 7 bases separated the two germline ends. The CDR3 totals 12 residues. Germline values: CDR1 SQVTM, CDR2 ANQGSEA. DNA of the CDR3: TGCAGCGTTGGACTAAGCTCCTACGAGCAGTACTTC. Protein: CSVGLSSYEQYF.

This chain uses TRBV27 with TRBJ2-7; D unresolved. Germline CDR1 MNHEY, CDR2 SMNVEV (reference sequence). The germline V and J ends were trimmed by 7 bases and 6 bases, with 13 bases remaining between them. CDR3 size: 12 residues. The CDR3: CASKFPHCEQYF. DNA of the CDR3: TGTGCCAGCAAATTTCCCCATTGCGAGCAGTACTTC.

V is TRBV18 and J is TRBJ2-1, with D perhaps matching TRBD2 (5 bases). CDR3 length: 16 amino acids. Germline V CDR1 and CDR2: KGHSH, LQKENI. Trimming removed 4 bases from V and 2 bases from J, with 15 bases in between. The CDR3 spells CASSLTRTGTYNEQFF. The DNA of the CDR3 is TGTGCCAGCTCACTAACCCGGACTGGAACCTACAATGAGCAGTTCTTC.

CDR3 region: CASSFAGDYEQYF. CDR3 nucleotides: TGTGCCAGCAGTTTTGCGGGCGACTACGAGCAGTACTTC. This chain connects TRBV28 to TRBJ2-7; D is possibly TRBD2 (5 bases). In germline, CDR1 is MDHEN, CDR2 SYDVKM. The length of the CDR3 is 13 residues. V lost 3 bases, J lost 3 bases, and 9 bases lay in between. The whole variable domain, remainder taken from reference TRBV28 and TRBJ2-7, is DVKVTQSSRYLVKRTGEKVFLECVQDMDHENMFWYRQDPGLGLRLIYFSYDVKMKEKGDIPEGYSVSREKKERFSLILESASTNQTSMYLCASSFAGDYEQYFGPGTRLTVT.

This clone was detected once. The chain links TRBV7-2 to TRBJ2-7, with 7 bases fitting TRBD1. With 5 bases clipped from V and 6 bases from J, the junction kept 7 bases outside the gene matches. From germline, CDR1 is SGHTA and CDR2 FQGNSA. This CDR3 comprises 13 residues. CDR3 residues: CASSLSSGGEQYF. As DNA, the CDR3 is TGTGCCAGCAGCCTAAGTTCAGGGGGCGAGCAGTACTTC.

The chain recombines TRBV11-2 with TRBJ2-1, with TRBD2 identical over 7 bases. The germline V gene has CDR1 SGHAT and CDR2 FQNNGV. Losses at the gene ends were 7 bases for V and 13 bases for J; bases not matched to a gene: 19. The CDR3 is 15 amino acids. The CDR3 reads CASNAGDSGDSNQFF. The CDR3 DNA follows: TGTGCCAGCAATGCGGGGGACTCGGGGGATTCGAATCAGTTCTTC. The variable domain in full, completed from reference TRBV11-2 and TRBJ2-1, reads EAGVAQSPRYKIIEKRQSVAFWCNPISGHATLYWYQQILGQGPKLLIQFQNNGVVDDSQLPKDRFSAERLKGVDSTLKIQPAKLEDSAVYLCASNAGDSGDSNQFFGPGTRLTVL.

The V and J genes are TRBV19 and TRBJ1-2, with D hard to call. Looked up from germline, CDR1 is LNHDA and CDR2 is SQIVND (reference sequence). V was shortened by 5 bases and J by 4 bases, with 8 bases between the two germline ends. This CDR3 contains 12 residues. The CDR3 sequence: CASSSMFYGYTF. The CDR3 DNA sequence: TGTGCCAGTAGTTCTATGTTCTATGGCTACACCTTC.

The CDR3 sequence: CASSLAPHVREDNEQFF. The CDR3, as DNA: TGTGCCAGCAGCTTAGCTCCCCACGTTAGAGAGGATAATGAGCAGTTCTTC. The V and J genes are TRBV7-6 and TRBJ2-1; D is unclear. Germline V CDR1 and CDR2: SGHVS, FNYEAQ. This CDR3 is built from 17 residues. With 0 bases removed from V and 7 bases from J, the gap between germline ends came to 19 bases.

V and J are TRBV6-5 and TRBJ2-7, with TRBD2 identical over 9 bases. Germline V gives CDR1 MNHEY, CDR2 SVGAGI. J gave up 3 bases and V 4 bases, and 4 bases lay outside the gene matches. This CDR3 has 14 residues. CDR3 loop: CASSSSGNGYEQYF. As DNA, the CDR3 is TGTGCCAGCAGTTCTAGCGGGAATGGCTACGAGCAGTACTTC.

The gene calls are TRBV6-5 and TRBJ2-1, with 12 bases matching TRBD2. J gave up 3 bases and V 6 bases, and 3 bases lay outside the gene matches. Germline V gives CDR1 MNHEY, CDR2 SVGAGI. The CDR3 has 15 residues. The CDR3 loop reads CASRRTSGNYNEQFF. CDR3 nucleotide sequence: TGTGCCAGCAGGCGGACTAGCGGGAACTACAATGAGCAGTTCTTC.

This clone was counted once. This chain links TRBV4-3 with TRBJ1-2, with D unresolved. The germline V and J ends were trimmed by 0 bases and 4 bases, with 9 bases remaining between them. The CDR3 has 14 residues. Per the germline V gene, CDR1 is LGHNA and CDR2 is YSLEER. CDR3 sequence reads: CASSQENSFYGYTF. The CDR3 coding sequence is TGCGCCAGCAGCCAAGAAAACAGCTTCTATGGCTACACCTTC.

The CDR3 nucleotides read TGTGCCAGTACCCCACTGACGACTAGCGGGAGGCCCTTGAACATTCAGTACTTC. It codes for CASTPLTTSGRPLNIQYF. This chain connects TRBV19 to TRBJ2-4; 13 bases agree with TRBD2. V shed 7 bases and J 7 bases; nucleotides not matched to a gene: 16. CDR3 size: 18 residues. Germline CDR1 is LNHDA and CDR2 is SQIVND (reference sequence).

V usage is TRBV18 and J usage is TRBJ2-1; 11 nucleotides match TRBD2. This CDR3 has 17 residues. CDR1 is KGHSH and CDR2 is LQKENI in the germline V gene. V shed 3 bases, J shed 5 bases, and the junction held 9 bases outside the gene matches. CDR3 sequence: CASSPLGLAGLDNEQFF. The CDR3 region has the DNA TGTGCCAGCTCACCCCTAGGACTAGCGGGTTTGGACAATGAGCAGTTCTTC.

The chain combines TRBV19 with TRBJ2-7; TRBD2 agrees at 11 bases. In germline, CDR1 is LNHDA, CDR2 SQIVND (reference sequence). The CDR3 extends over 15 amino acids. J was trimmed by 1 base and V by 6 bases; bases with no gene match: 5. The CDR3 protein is CASRTSGAPSYEQYF. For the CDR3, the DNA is TGTGCCAGTAGGACTAGCGGGGCTCCTTCCTACGAGCAGTACTTC.

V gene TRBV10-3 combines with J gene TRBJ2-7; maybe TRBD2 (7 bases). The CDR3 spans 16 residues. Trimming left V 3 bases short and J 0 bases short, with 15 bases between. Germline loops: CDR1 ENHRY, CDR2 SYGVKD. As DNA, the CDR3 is TGTGCCATCAGTGACATGTGGGGGGGCAGCTCCTACGAGCAGTACTTC. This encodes CAISDMWGGSSYEQYF.